The 27 T cell receptor beta chains presented below share a single source sample, sequenced in a study of shared clonotypes between healthy human individuals. Sequencing used immunoSEQ multiplex PCR; TCRdb keeps in-frame clones, though not all of them. Here the sample spans approximately 1.1 million clones, about 84% being singletons. The sequencing sample was made of memory CD4+ T cells from PBMCs. Subset given: CD45RA-negative fraction. The receptors come from a man aged 18 to 35 in good health. Some clones in this sample may be carry-over from other donors' samples.

The chain is built from TRBV7-9 and TRBJ2-7; a weak D match, TRBD2 (6 bases). Germline loops: CDR1 SEHNR, CDR2 FQNEAQ (reference sequence). The CDR3 runs 15 residues. V was shortened by 6 bases and J by 3 bases, with 18 bases between the two germline ends. This CDR3 reads CASRAIRGKIYEQYF. The CDR3 DNA follows: TGTGCCAGCAGAGCAATCCGGGGGAAAATCTACGAGCAGTACTTC.

The chain has TRBV7-2 and TRBJ2-4, with 8 bases that match TRBD1. J was trimmed by 7 bases and V by 7 bases; bases with no gene match: 9. Germline CDR1 reads SGHTA; CDR2 reads FQGNSA. The CDR3 length is 14 residues. CDR3 in amino acids: CASTSPGGLNIQYF. CDR3 bases: TGTGCCAGCACCTCCCCAGGGGGCTTGAACATTCAGTACTTC.

V gene TRBV19 combines with J gene TRBJ2-2; no clear D gene. V dropped 1 base and J dropped 6 bases, with 9 bases sitting between them. The V gene's germline CDR1 is LNHDA and CDR2 SQIVND (reference sequence). CDR3 length equals 14 residues. As DNA, the CDR3 is TGTGCCAGTAGTATAGGGATTATCTCCGGGGAGCTGTTTTTT. This sequence encodes CASSIGIISGELFF.

V and J are TRBV28 and TRBJ2-5; weak D call: TRBD2 (6 bases). The CDR3 runs 13 residues. Looked up from germline, CDR1 is MDHEN and CDR2 is SYDVKM. The V gene lost 6 bases and the J gene lost 5 bases, with 13 bases spanning the gap. In nucleotides, the CDR3 is TGTGCCAGCAGGGTAACGGGAGTGGAGACCCAGTACTTC. Encoded protein: CASRVTGVETQYF.

The CDR3 sequence is CASSQGIAGDRGNEQFF. The CDR3 DNA follows: TGTGCCAGCAGCCAGGGAATAGCGGGAGATCGGGGCAATGAGCAGTTCTTC. J is TRBJ2-1 and V is TRBV4-2; TRBD2 matches 9 bases. V trimming: 3 bases; J trimming: 6 bases; junction bases outside the gene matches: 12. Germline loops: CDR1 LGHNA, CDR2 YNFKEQ. The CDR3 is 17 residues long.

Note on this clone: Other DNA sequences in this specimen translate into the identical CDR3. The rearrangement joins TRBV5-1 to TRBJ1-5, with D maybe TRBD1 (6 bases). CDR3 size: 15 residues. Trimming took 0 bases from V and 1 from J, leaving 8 bases between them. Germline V gives CDR1 SGHRS, CDR2 YFSETQ. For the CDR3, the DNA is TGCGCCAGCAGCTTGGGGCAGGGGAGCAATCAGCCCCAGCATTTT. The encoded protein is CASSLGQGSNQPQHF.

V usage is TRBV5-4 and J usage is TRBJ2-1, with 7 bases aligning to TRBD2. J was trimmed by 2 bases and V by 4 bases; bases with no gene match: 12. The CDR3 is made up of 17 amino acids. Per germline, CDR1 SGHNT and CDR2 YYREEE (reference sequence). The CDR3 loop is CASSPYSGSLPYNEQFF. CDR3 DNA: TGTGCCAGCAGCCCTTATAGCGGGTCCTTGCCCTACAATGAGCAGTTCTTC.

This clone was detected a few times. This chain links TRBV7-2 with TRBJ1-2; no reliable D call. Trimming stripped 2 bases from V and 7 bases from J, with 5 bases between. Germline V gene lookup returns CDR1 SGHTA and CDR2 FQGNSA. CDR3 length: 11 amino acids. The CDR3, as DNA: TGTGCCAGCAGCTTACAGTTTGGCTACACCTTC. It is translated as CASSLQFGYTF. The full variable domain, completed using reference TRBV7-2 and TRBJ1-2, is GAGVSQSPSNKVTEKGKDVELRCDPISGHTALYWYRQSLGQGLEFLIYFQGNSAPDKSGLPSDRFSAERTGGSVSTLTIQRTQQEDSAVYLCASSLQFGYTFGSGTRLTVV.

CDR3 amino acids: CASSLATGWKLFF. CDR3 nucleotide sequence: TGTGCCAGCAGCTTAGCGACAGGGTGGAAACTGTTTTTT. V and J are TRBV7-9 and TRBJ1-4, with 7 bases that match TRBD1. The CDR3 is 13 residues long. Germline V CDR1 and CDR2: SEHNR, FQNEAQ (reference sequence). V shed 0 bases, J shed 11 bases, and the junction held 3 bases outside the gene matches.

This chain connects TRBV2 to TRBJ1-3, with D maybe TRBD1 (6 bases). With 8 bases removed from V and 3 bases from J, the gap between germline ends came to 17 bases. Germline V gene lookup returns CDR1 SNHLY and CDR2 FYNNEI. The CDR3 runs to 15 residues. CDR3 nucleotides: TGTGCCAGCGTGGCAGAAACAGGGAGTGGAAACACCATATATTTT. Protein sequence: CASVAETGSGNTIYF.

The rearrangement joins TRBV29-1 to TRBJ1-2, with no clear D. The CDR3 has 14 amino acids. Per germline, CDR1 SQVTM and CDR2 ANQGSEA. Trimming left V 7 bases short and J 6 bases short, with 21 bases between. CDR3 nucleotides: TGCAGCGCATTGGGGATTAAGCAGGAGAATGGCTACACCTTC. Translated, it gives CSALGIKQENGYTF.

The chain recombines TRBV29-1 with TRBJ2-3, with TRBD2 matching 11 bases. Germline V gives CDR1 SQVTM, CDR2 ANQGSEA. Trimming cost V 8 bases and J 0 bases; bases outside gene matches: 7. This CDR3 has 15 residues. In nucleotides, the CDR3 is TGCAGCTTCCTTCTAGCGGGAGGTAGCACAGATACGCAGTATTTT. This translates into CSFLLAGGSTDTQYF.

The chain couples TRBV6-6 to TRBJ2-1; 9 bases fit TRBD2. J was trimmed by 3 bases and V by 4 bases; bases with no gene match: 7. The CDR3 consists of 16 residues. The V gene's germline CDR1 is MNHNY and CDR2 SVGAGI (reference sequence). The CDR3 protein is CASSCSPSGIYNEQFF. The CDR3 DNA sequence: TGTGCCAGCAGTTGCTCTCCTAGCGGGATCTACAATGAGCAGTTCTTC.

The rearrangement joins TRBV7-2 to TRBJ2-7; D perhaps matches TRBD2 (5 bases). V was shortened by 5 bases and J by 2 bases, with 22 bases between the two germline ends. The CDR3 spans 17 residues. Germline assignment: CDR1 SGHTA and CDR2 FQGNSA. CDR3 loop: CASSLQGLQLDPYEQYF. CDR3 bases: TGTGCCAGCAGCCTACAAGGTTTGCAACTAGATCCCTACGAGCAGTACTTC. The entire variable domain, with the rest obtained from reference TRBV7-2 and TRBJ2-7, is as follows: GAGVSQSPSNKVTEKGKDVELRCDPISGHTALYWYRQSLGQGLEFLIYFQGNSAPDKSGLPSDRFSAERTGGSVSTLTIQRTQQEDSAVYLCASSLQGLQLDPYEQYFGPGTRLTVT.

The chain is built from TRBV19 and TRBJ2-7, with 7 bases fitting TRBD1. Germline V gene lookup returns CDR1 LNHDA and CDR2 SQIVND (reference sequence). The CDR3 loop spans 14 amino acids. V lost 6 bases, J lost 0 bases, and 5 bases stayed unmatched. The CDR3 loop reads CASRRGGNSYEQYF. The CDR3 region has the DNA TGTGCCAGTAGACGAGGGGGCAACTCCTACGAGCAGTACTTC. The whole variable domain, filled in from reference TRBV19 and TRBJ2-7, reads DGGITQSPKYLFRKEGQNVTLSCEQNLNHDAMYWYRQDPGQGLRLIYYSQIVNDFQKGDIAEGYSVSREKKESFPLTVTSAQKNPTAFYLCASRRGGNSYEQYFGPGTRLTVT.

J is TRBJ2-2 and V is TRBV2; D gene unclear. Trimming took 4 bases from V and 7 from J, leaving 10 bases between them. The germline V gene encodes CDR1 SNHLY and CDR2 FYNNEI. The CDR3 extends over 13 amino acids. CDR3 loop: CASSGVAGGELFF. The CDR3 DNA is TGTGCCAGCAGTGGAGTGGCTGGCGGGGAGCTGTTTTTT. Supplemented by reference TRBV2 and TRBJ2-2, the full variable domain reads EPEVTQTPSHQVTQMGQEVILRCVPISNHLYFYWYRQILGQKVEFLVSFYNNEISEKSEIFDDQFSVERPDGSNFTLKIRSTKLEDSAMYFCASSGVAGGELFFGEGSRLTVL.

V usage is TRBV5-4 and J usage is TRBJ2-2, with 11 bases fitting TRBD1. The CDR3 has 15 amino acids. J was trimmed by 6 bases and V by 2 bases; bases with no gene match: 3. Germline CDR1 SGHNT, CDR2 YYREEE (reference sequence). The CDR3 bases are TGTGCCAGCAGCTTTAAGGACAGGGGGCCCGGGGAGCTGTTTTTT. It yields the protein CASSFKDRGPGELFF.

This rearrangement joins TRBV28 to TRBJ1-6, with D uncertain. Germline assignment: CDR1 MDHEN and CDR2 SYDVKM. V was clipped by 4 bases and J by 8 bases, with 15 bases between them. This CDR3 spans 15 amino acids. CDR3 residues: CASSSPETLYSPLHF. DNA for the CDR3: TGTGCCAGCAGTTCCCCTGAAACATTATATTCACCCCTCCACTTT.

This sequence joins TRBV7-9 and TRBJ2-1; weak D call: TRBD2 (6 bases). This CDR3 is built from 15 residues. The V end was cut by 2 bases, the J end by 1 base, with 9 bases between. Per the germline V gene, CDR1 is SEHNR and CDR2 is FQNEAQ (reference sequence). The CDR3 is CASSLRAGSYNEQFF. DNA for the CDR3: TGTGCCAGCAGCTTACGGGCGGGGTCCTACAATGAGCAGTTCTTC.

The V gene is TRBV6-6, the J gene TRBJ2-3; D remains ambiguous. The germline V and J ends were trimmed by 9 bases and 1 base, with 14 bases remaining between them. This CDR3 has 14 residues. Germline V gene sequence: CDR1 MNHNY, CDR2 SVGAGI (reference sequence). CDR3 sequence (DNA): TGTGCCAGTGCCTTAGGGTCCGGCACAGATACGCAGTATTTT. Its protein is CASALGSGTDTQYF.

The chain recombines TRBV7-4 with TRBJ2-7, with a weak D call TRBD1 (5 bases). CDR3 length: 17 residues. V lost 0 bases, J lost 1 base, and 16 bases lay in between. CDR1 SGHVT and CDR2 SQSDAQ come from the germline V gene. CDR3 nucleotides: TGTGCCAGCAGCTTAGCCCCCGAGGCAGGGATTTCCTACGAGCAGTACTTC. Its translation: CASSLAPEAGISYEQYF.

This clone was seen only a few times. The rearrangement uses TRBV27 and TRBJ1-2, with D possibly TRBD1 on 5 matching bases. V was clipped by 6 bases and J by 8 bases, with 10 bases between them. CDR3 length: 11 residues. Germline V gene sequence: CDR1 MNHEY, CDR2 SMNVEV (reference sequence). The CDR3 coding sequence is TGTGCCAGCAGGAGTAGGGGCGGCTACACCTTC. This sequence encodes CASRSRGGYTF.

The rearrangement uses TRBV5-4 and TRBJ2-7, with D hard to call. Deletions cut 5 bases from V and 4 bases from J, with 10 bases between. Germline CDR1 SGHNT, CDR2 YYREEE (reference sequence). The CDR3 loop spans 12 amino acids. The CDR3 sequence is CASRRTAYEQYF. CDR3 bases: TGTGCCAGCAGAAGGACCGCATACGAGCAGTACTTC.

The chain couples TRBV7-4 to TRBJ1-5; D gene ambiguous. Germline-derived CDR1 and CDR2 are SGHVT and SQSDAQ. The CDR3 runs 15 residues. V was trimmed by 8 bases and J by 11 bases, leaving 25 bases between them. CDR3 amino acids: CASQNGSAPNRAQHF. The CDR3 DNA is TGTGCCAGCCAGAACGGCTCAGCCCCAAATCGAGCCCAGCATTTT.

This rearrangement joins TRBV7-8 to TRBJ2-2; D may correspond to TRBD1 or TRBD2 (5 bases each). Germline values: CDR1 SGHVS, CDR2 FQNEAQ. This CDR3 has 15 amino acids. The germline V and J ends were trimmed by 3 bases and 0 bases, with 8 bases remaining between them. The CDR3: CASSLGVANTGELFF. CDR3 nucleotides: TGTGCCAGCAGCTTGGGGGTCGCGAACACCGGGGAGCTGTTTTTT.

This clone was detected only once. The chain couples TRBV5-1 to TRBJ2-1; D gene ambiguous. The germline CDR1 and CDR2 sequences are SGHRS and YFSETQ. The CDR3 is 15 amino acids. V was cut by 4 bases and J by 0 bases, with 11 bases left in between. CDR3 sequence (DNA): TGCGCCAGCAGCGTAGGACGAGACTCCTACAATGAGCAGTTCTTC. Translating gives CASSVGRDSYNEQFF.

J is TRBJ2-5 and V is TRBV28; D not resolved. The CDR3 spans 14 residues. The germline gives CDR1 MDHEN, CDR2 SYDVKM. Trimming stripped 3 bases from V and 5 bases from J, with 13 bases between. The CDR3 nucleotides read TGTGCCAGCAGTTTGGAGCAGACCCGGGAGACCCAGTACTTC. The encoded protein is CASSLEQTRETQYF.